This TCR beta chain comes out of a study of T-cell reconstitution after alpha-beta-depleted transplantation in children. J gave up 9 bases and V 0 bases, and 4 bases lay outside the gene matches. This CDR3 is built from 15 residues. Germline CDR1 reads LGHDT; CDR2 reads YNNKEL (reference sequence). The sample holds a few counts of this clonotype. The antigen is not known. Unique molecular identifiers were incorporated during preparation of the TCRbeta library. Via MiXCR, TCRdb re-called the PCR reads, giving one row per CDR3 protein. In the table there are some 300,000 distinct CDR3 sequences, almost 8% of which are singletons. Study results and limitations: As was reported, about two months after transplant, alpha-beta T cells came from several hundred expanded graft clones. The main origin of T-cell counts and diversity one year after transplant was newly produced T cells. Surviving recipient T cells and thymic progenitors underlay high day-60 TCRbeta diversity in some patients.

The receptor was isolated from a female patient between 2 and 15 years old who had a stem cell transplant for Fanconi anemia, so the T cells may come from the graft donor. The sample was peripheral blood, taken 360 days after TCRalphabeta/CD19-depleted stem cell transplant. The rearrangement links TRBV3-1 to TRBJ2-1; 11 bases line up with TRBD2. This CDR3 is CASSQESSGGSEQFF. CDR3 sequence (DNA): TGTGCCAGCAGCCAAGAGTCTAGCGGGGGGAGTGAGCAGTTCTTC.